This T cell receptor beta chain stems from a study of cytomegalovirus exposure and HLA in healthy donors. CDR1 is SGHTA, CDR2 FQGTGA, per germline. The CDR3 runs 15 residues. V lost 4 bases, J lost 5 bases, and 5 bases stayed unmatched. Concerning this clone: Its antigen remains unidentified.

The PCR contained 60 Vbeta and 13 Jbeta primers. Only in-frame clones appear in the TCRdb table, and some are missing; sequencing was by immunoSEQ multiplex PCR. The sample lists about 120,000 clones, approximately 81% seen once, with 2% to 2.5% in the top ten. Study-wide results and limits: HLA alleles showed associations with 16,951 TCR beta sequences in a later analysis, at a 0.05 false discovery rate. TRBV6-2, TRBV6-3 and some other V segments were excluded as indistinguishable.

This chain uses TRBV7-3 with TRBJ2-5, with 12 bases identical to TRBD2. The receptor's source is a woman between 40 and 50 years old in good health and CMV-seronegative. Sequenced material: PBMCs. The CDR3 loop reads CASSYTSGRSETQYF. The CDR3 bases are TGTGCCAGCAGCTACACTAGCGGGAGGAGCGAGACCCAGTACTTC.